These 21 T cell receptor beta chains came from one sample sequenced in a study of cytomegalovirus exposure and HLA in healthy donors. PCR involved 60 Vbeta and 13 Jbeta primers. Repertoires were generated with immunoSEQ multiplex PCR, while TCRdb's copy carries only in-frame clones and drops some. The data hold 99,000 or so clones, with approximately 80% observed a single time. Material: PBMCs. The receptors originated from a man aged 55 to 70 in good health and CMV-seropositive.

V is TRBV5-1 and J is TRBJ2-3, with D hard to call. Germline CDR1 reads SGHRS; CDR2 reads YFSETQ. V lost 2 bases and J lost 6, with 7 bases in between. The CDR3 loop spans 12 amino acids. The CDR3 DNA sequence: TGCGCCAGCAGCTTCATCGGGGATACGCAGTATTTT. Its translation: CASSFIGDTQYF.

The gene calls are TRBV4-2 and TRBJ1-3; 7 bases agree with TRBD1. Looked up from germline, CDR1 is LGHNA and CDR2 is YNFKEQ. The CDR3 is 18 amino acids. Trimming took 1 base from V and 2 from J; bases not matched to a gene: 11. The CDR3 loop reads CASSQGLGPDRAGNTIYF. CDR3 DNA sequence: TGTGCCAGCAGCCAAGGTCTGGGCCCAGACAGGGCTGGAAACACCATATATTTT.

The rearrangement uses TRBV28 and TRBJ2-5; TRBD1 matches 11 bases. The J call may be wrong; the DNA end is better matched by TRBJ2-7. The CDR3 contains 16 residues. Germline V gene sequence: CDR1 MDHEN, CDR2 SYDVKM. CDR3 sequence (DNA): TGTGCCAGCAGGGAAGAGCGGGGGACAGGGGGCTACGAGCAGTACTTC. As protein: CASREERGTGGYEQYF.

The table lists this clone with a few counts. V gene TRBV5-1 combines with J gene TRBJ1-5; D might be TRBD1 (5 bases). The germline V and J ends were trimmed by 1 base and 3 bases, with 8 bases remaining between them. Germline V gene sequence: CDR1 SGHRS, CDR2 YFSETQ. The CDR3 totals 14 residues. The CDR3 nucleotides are TGCGCCAGCAGCTTGACAGGCCCCAATCAGCCCCAGCATTTT. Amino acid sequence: CASSLTGPNQPQHF.

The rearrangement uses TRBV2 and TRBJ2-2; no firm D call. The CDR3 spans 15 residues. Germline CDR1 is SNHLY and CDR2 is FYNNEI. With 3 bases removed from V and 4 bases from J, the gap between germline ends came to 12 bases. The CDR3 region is CASSESSSGTGELFF. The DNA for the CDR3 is TGTGCCAGCAGTGAGTCTAGTTCGGGCACCGGGGAGCTGTTTTTT.

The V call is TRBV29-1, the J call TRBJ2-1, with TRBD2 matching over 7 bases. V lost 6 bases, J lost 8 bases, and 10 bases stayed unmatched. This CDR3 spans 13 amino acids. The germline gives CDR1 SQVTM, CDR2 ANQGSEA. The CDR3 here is CSVAGVLRDEQFF. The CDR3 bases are TGCAGCGTCGCGGGGGTGTTACGGGATGAGCAGTTCTTC.

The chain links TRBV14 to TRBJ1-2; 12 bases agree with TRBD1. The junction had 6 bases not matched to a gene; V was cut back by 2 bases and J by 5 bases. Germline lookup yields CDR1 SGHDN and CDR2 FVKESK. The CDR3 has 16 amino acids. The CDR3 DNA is TGTGCCAGCAGCCAACCGGGACAGGGGGCGAAATATGGCTACACCTTC. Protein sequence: CASSQPGQGAKYGYTF.

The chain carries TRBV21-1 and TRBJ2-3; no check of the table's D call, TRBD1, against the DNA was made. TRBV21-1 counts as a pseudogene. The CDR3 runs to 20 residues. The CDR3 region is CASSKAPIPRDRSNPDTQYF. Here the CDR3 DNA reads TGTGCCAGCAGCAAAGCGCCCATCCCCCGGGACAGATCTAATCCAGATACGCAGTATTTT.

CDR3 protein: CATSSGLAGKFTGELFF. CDR3 coding DNA: TGTGCCACCTCCTCAGGACTAGCGGGGAAATTTACCGGGGAGCTGTTTTTT. The V gene is TRBV19, the J gene TRBJ2-2; TRBD2 agrees at 12 bases. The CDR3 is made up of 17 amino acids. Looked up from germline, CDR1 is LNHDA and CDR2 is SQIVND (reference sequence). V was pared by 10 bases and J by 5 bases, with 14 bases of the junction left unmatched.

CDR3 loop: CASGQGAMNTEAFF. The CDR3 DNA is TGTGCCAGCGGGCAGGGGGCTATGAACACTGAAGCTTTCTTT. The rearrangement joins TRBV28 to TRBJ1-1, with TRBD1 matching over 8 bases. Trimming removed 8 bases from V and 0 bases from J; junction bases left unmatched: 5. This CDR3 spans 14 amino acids. Per germline, CDR1 MDHEN and CDR2 SYDVKM.

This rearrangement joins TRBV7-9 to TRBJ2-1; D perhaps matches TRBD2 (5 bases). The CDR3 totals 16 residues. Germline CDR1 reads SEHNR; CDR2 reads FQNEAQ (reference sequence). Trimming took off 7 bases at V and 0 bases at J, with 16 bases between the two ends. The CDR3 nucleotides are TGTGCCAGCACCCGAGGAGGAAGAAGCTCCTACAATGAGCAGTTCTTC. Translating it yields CASTRGGRSSYNEQFF. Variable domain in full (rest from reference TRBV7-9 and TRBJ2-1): DTGVSQNPRHKITKRGQNVTFRCDPISEHNRLYWYRQTLGQGPEFLTYFQNEAQLEKSRLLSDRFSAERPKGSFSTLEIQRTEQGDSAMYLCASTRGGRSSYNEQFFGPGTRLTVL.

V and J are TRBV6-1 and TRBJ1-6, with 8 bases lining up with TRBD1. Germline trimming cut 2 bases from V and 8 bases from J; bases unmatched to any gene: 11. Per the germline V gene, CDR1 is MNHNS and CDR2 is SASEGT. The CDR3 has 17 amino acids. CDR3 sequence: CASSERRGQALYSPLHF. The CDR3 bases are TGTGCCAGCAGTGAAAGAAGGGGACAGGCCCTCTATTCACCCCTCCACTTT.

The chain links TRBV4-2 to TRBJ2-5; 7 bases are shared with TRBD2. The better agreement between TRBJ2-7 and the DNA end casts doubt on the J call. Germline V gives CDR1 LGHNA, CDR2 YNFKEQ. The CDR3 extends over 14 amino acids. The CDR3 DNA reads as TGTGCCAGCAGCCAAGAGGGAGGGATATACGAGCAGTACTTC. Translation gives CASSQEGGIYEQYF.

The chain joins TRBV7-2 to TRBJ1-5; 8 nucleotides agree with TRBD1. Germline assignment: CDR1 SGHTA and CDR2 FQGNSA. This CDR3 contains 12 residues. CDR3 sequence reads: CARQGIGQPQHF. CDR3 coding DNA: TGTGCTCGACAGGGGATCGGTCAGCCCCAGCATTTT.

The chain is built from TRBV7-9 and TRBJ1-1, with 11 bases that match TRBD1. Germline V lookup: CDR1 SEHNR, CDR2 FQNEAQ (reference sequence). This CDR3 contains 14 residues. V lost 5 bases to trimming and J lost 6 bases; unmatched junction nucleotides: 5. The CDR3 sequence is CASSPGQGVSEAFF. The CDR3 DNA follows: TGTGCCAGCAGCCCGGGACAGGGGGTCTCTGAAGCTTTCTTT.

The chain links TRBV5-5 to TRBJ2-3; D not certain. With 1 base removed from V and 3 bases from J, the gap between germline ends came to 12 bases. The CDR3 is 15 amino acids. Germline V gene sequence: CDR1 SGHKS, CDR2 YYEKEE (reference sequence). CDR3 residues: CASSLISTRTDTQYF. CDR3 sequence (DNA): TGTGCCAGCAGCTTGATATCGACAAGGACAGATACGCAGTATTTT.

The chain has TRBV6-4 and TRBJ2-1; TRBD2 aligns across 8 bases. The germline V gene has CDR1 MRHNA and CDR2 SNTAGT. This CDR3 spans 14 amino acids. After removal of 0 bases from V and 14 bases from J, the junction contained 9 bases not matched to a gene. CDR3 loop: CASSDSPPGLVKFF. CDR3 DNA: TGTGCCAGCAGTGACTCTCCCCCGGGACTAGTTAAGTTCTTC.

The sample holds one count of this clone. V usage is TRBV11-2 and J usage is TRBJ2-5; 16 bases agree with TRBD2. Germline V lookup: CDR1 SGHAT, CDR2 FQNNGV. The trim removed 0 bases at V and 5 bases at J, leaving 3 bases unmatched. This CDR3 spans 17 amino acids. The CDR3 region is CASSLEGLAGGWETQYF. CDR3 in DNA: TGTGCCAGCAGCTTAGAGGGACTAGCGGGGGGGTGGGAGACCCAGTACTTC.

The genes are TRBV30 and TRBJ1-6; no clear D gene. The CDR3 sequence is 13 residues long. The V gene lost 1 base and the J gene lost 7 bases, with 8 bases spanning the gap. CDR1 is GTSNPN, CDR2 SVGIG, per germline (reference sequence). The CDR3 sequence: CAWSEEGNSPLHF. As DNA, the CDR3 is TGTGCCTGGAGTGAAGAGGGAAATTCACCCCTCCACTTT.

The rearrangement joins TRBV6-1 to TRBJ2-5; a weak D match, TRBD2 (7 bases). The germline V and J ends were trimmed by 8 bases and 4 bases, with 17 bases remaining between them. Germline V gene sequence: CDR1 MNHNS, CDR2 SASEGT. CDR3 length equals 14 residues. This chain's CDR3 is CASQQGGEGETQYF. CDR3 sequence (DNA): TGTGCCAGCCAACAGGGTGGGGAGGGAGAGACCCAGTACTTC.

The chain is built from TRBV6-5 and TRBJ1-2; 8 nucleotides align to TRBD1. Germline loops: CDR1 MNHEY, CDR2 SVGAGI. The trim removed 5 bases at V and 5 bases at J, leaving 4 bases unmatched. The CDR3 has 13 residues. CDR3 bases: TGTGCCAGCAGTCAACAGGGGGTGTATGGCTACACCTTC. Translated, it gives CASSQQGVYGYTF.